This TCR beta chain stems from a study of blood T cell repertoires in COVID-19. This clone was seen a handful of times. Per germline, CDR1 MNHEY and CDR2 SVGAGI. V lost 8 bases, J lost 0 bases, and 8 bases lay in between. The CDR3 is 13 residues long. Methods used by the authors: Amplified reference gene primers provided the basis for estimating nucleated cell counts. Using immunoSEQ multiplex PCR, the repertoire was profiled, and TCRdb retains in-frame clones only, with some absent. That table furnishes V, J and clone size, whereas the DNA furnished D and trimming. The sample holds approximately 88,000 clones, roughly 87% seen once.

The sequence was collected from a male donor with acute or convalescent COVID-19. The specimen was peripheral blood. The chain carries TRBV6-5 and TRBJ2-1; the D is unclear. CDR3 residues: CASLVRSYNEQFF. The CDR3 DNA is TGTGCCAGCTTAGTTCGCTCCTACAATGAGCAGTTCTTC.